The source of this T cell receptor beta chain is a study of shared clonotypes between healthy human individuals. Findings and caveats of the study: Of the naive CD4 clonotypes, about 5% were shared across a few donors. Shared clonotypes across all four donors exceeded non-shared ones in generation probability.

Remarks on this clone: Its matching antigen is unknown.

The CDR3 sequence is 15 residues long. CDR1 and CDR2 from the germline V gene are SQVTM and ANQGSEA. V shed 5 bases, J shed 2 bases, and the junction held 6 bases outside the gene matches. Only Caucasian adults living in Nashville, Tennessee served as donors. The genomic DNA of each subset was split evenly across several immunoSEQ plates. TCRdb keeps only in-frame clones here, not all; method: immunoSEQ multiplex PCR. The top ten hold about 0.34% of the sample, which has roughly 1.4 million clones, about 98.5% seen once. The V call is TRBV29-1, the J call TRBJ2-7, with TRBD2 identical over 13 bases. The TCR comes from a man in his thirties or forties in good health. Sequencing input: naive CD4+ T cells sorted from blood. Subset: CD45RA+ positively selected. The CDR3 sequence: CSVWTSGRDTYEQYF. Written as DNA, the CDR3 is TGCAGCGTTTGGACTAGCGGGAGAGATACCTACGAGCAGTACTTC.